Presented here are 11 T cell receptor beta chains from one specimen sequenced in a study of OX40 agonist ivuxolimab in advanced cancers. The table came from immunoSEQ multiplex PCR; TCRdb's copy has only in-frame clones and leaves some out. The repertoire has around 68,000 clones, roughly 84% of them found once; the top ten carry around 0.7%. The sample was CD4+ or CD8+ T cells sorted from blood, taken in a trial of the OX40 agonist ivuxolimab. These receptors all stem from an adult with an advanced solid tumor such as melanoma, head and neck, liver or kidney cancer.

This chain connects TRBV19 to TRBJ1-1, with TRBD1 as a possible D gene (5 bases). Germline CDR1 reads LNHDA; CDR2 reads SQIVND (reference sequence). The CDR3 is 16 amino acids. Deletions cut 3 bases from V and 3 bases from J, with 17 bases between. The CDR3 is CASSIAGAGEHTEAFF. In DNA, the CDR3 is TGTGCCAGTAGTATCGCCGGGGCTGGGGAACACACTGAAGCTTTCTTT.

In this sample, this clone turned up once. The gene calls are TRBV19 and TRBJ1-6; 7 nucleotides align to TRBD1. V dropped 6 bases and J dropped 7; count of bases not matched to a gene: 6. CDR3 length: 14 amino acids. Germline CDR1 reads LNHDA; CDR2 reads SQIVND (reference sequence). CDR3 in DNA: TGTGCCAGTAGGGTGGGGACAGCGAATTCACCCCTCCACTTT. Translating gives CASRVGTANSPLHF.

The sample holds a few counts of this clone. Other DNA sequences within the sample encode an identical CDR3. This rearrangement joins TRBV6-1 to TRBJ2-7; the D gene is possibly TRBD1 (6 bases). This CDR3 has 16 amino acids. The ends were cut back, 0 bases at V and 4 bases at J, with 16 bases in the middle. The germline CDR1 and CDR2 sequences are MNHNS and SASEGT. CDR3 loop: CASSEALRQGRYEQYF. The CDR3 region has the DNA TGTGCCAGCAGTGAAGCGCTTCGGCAGGGGCGGTACGAGCAGTACTTC.

The genes are TRBV7-2 and TRBJ2-7; TRBD2 is a possible D gene (5 bases). Deletions cut 3 bases from V and 2 bases from J, with 11 bases between. Germline V gene lookup returns CDR1 SGHTA and CDR2 FQGNSA. CDR3 length: 14 amino acids. CDR3 sequence (DNA): TGTGCCAGCAGCTTGGGCGGAGGCACCTACGAGCAGTACTTC. Protein product: CASSLGGGTYEQYF.

The chain has TRBV19 and TRBJ2-2, with 15 bases aligning to TRBD2. V shed 6 bases and J 0 bases; nucleotides not matched to a gene: 5. Germline V gene data show CDR1 as LNHDA and CDR2 as SQIVND (reference sequence). This CDR3 has 18 amino acids. Written as DNA, the CDR3 is TGTGCCAGTAGGCCGGGACTAGCGGGGGGCTCGAACACCGGGGAGCTGTTTTTT. This codes for CASRPGLAGGSNTGELFF. The variable domain in full, with the rest retrieved from reference TRBV19 and TRBJ2-2, is DGGITQSPKYLFRKEGQNVTLSCEQNLNHDAMYWYRQDPGQGLRLIYYSQIVNDFQKGDIAEGYSVSREKKESFPLTVTSAQKNPTAFYLCASRPGLAGGSNTGELFFGEGSRLTVL.

The rearrangement joins TRBV11-2 to TRBJ1-1; possibly TRBD1 for D (6 bases). V was pared by 5 bases and J by 0 bases, with 19 bases between. The V gene's germline CDR1 is SGHAT and CDR2 FQNNGV. This CDR3 contains 17 residues. This CDR3 reads CASSLRRPGGLNTEAFF. The CDR3 bases are TGTGCCAGCAGCCTACGAAGACCCGGGGGCCTGAACACTGAAGCTTTCTTT.

The sample holds many counts of this clone. This sequence joins TRBV27 and TRBJ1-2, with D tentatively TRBD1 (5 bases). This CDR3 contains 15 residues. The germline CDR1 and CDR2 sequences are MNHEY and SMNVEV (reference sequence). V dropped 3 bases and J dropped 1 base, with 12 bases sitting between them. CDR3 sequence: CASSLVGVGNYGYTF. The CDR3 nucleotides read TGTGCCAGCAGTTTGGTAGGGGTGGGTAACTATGGCTACACCTTC.

The chain recombines TRBV6-5 with TRBJ1-1; D is uncertain. Trimming removed 6 bases from V and 4 bases from J, with 6 bases in between. The CDR3 totals 11 residues. Germline loops: CDR1 MNHEY, CDR2 SVGAGI. As DNA, the CDR3 is TGTGCCAGCAGAATTAGCACTGAAGCTTTCTTT. Translated: CASRISTEAFF.

The chain uses TRBV5-1 and TRBJ2-6; D gene ambiguous. The germline V gene has CDR1 SGHRS and CDR2 YFSETQ. CDR3 length: 15 residues. Trimming removed 4 bases at V and 2 bases at J, with 10 bases between. The CDR3 sequence is CASSQTQTGANVLTF. The CDR3 nucleotides read TGCGCCAGCAGCCAGACCCAGACTGGGGCCAACGTCCTGACTTTC.

The V call is TRBV6-1, the J call TRBJ2-5; D may be TRBD1 or TRBD2 (5 bases each). The CDR3 contains 13 residues. The V end was cut by 7 bases, the J end by 5 bases, with 14 bases between. Germline V gives CDR1 MNHNS, CDR2 SASEGT. The CDR3 DNA follows: TGTGCCAGCACCATTTCCGAGGGGGAGACCCAGTACTTC. It codes for CASTISEGETQYF.

This clone has more than one count but fewer than ten. The rearrangement links TRBV5-6 to TRBJ1-1, with a possible D match to TRBD1 (6 bases). The CDR3 consists of 13 residues. Trimming pared 5 bases from V and 7 bases from J, leaving 15 bases between. CDR1 and CDR2 from the germline V gene are SGHDT and YYEEEE. In nucleotides, the CDR3 is TGTGCCAGCAGAGCCGGGACAACGGGTGAAGCTTTCTTT. Its protein is CASRAGTTGEAFF.